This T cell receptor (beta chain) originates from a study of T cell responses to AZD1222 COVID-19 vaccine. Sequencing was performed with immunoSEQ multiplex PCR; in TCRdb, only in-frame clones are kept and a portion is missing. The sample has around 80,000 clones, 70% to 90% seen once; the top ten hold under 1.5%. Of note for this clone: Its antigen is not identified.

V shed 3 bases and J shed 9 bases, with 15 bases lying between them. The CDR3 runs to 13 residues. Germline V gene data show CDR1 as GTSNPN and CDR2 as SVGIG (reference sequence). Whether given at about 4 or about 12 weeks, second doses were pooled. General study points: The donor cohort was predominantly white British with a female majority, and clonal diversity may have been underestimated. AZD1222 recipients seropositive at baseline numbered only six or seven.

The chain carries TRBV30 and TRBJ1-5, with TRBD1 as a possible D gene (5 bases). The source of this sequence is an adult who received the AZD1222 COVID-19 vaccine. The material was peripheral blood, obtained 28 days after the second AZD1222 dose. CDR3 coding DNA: TGTGCCTGGAGCGCGGACACCGAGGGGCCCCAGCATTTT. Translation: CAWSADTEGPQHF.